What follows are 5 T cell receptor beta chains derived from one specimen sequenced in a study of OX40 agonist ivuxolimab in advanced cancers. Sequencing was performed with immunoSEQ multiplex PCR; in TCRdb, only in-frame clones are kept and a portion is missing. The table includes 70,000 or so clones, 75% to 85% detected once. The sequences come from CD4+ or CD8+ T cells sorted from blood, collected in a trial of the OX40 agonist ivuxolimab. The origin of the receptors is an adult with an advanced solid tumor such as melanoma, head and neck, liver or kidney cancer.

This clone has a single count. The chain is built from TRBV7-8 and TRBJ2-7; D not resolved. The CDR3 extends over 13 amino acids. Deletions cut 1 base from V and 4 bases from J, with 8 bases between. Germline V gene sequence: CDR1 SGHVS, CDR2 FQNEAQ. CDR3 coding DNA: TGTGCCAGCAGCTTAGTGTTAGGTTACGAGCAGTACTTC. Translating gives CASSLVLGYEQYF.

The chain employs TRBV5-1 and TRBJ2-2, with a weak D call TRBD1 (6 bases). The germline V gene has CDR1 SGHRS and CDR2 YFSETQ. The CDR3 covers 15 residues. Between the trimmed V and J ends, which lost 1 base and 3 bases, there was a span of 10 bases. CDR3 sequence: CASSLWGPHTGELFF. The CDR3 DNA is TGCGCCAGCAGCTTGTGGGGGCCCCACACCGGGGAGCTGTTTTTT.

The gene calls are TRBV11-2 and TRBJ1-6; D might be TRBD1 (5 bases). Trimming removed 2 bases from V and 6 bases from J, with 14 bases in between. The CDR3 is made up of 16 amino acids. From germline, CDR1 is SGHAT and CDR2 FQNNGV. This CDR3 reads CASSLLGAQSNSPLHF. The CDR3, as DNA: TGTGCCAGCAGCTTACTAGGGGCCCAATCTAATTCACCCCTCCACTTT.

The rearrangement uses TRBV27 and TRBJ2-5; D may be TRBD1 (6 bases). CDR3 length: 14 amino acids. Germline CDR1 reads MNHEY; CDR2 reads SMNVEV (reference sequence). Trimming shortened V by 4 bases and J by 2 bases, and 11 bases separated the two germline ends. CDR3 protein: CASSSGQLQETQYF. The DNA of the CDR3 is TGTGCCAGCAGTTCCGGACAGTTACAAGAGACCCAGTACTTC.

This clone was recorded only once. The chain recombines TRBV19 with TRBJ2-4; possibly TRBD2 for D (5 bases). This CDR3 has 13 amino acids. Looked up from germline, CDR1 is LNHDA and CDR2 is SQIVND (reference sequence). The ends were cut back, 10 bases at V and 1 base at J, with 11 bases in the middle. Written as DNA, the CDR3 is TGTGCCACTAGCAGTTTCGCCAAAAACATTCAGTACTTC. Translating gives CATSSFAKNIQYF.